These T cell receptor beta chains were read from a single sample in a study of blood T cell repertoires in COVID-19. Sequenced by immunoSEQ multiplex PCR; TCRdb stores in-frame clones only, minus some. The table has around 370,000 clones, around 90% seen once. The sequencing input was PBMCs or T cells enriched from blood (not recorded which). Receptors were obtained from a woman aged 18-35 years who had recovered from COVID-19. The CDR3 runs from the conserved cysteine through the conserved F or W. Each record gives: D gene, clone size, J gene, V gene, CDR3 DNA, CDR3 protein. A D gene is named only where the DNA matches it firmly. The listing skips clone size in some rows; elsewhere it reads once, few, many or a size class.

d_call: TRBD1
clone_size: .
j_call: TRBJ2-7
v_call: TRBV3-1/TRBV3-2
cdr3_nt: TGTGCCAGCAGTCCGACAGGGGGCTACGAGCAGTACTTC
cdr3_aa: CASSPTGGYEQYF

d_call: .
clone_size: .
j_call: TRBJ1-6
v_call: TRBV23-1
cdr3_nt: TGCGCCAGCAGTCAATCGGGAGGGGTGGCACCCCTCCACTTT
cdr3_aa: CASSQSGGVAPLHF

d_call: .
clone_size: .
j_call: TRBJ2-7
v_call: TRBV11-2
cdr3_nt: TGTGCCAGCAGCTTGGAGACCGCTAGCACTCTTTTC
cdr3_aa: CASSLETASTLF

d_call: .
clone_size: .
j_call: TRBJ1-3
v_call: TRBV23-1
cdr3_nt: TGCGCCAGCAGTCAATCGCTTAACCTGGCAGGGGATGGAGACACCATATATTTT
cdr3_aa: CASSQSLNLAGDGDTIYF

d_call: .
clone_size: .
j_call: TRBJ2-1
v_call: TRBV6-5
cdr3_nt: TGTGCCAGCAGACAGAGCTCCTACAATGAGCAGTTCTTC
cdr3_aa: CASRQSSYNEQFF

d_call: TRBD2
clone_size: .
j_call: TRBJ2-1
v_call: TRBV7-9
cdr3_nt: TGTGCCAGCAGCCATAGCGGGGGGGCATACAATGAGCAGTTCTTC
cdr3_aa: CASSHSGGAYNEQFF

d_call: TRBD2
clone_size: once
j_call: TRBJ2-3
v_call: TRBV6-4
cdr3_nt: TGTGCCAGCAGTATAAGTACTAGCGGGGGGCCCACAGATACGCAGTATTTT
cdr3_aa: CASSISTSGGPTDTQYF

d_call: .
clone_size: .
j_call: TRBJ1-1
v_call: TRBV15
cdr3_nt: TGTGCCACCAGCAGAGCAGGGGACACTGAAGCTTTCTTT
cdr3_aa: CATSRAGDTEAFF

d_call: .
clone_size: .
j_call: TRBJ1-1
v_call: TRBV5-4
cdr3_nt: TGTGCCAGCAGCTTGGTAGGGGTCTCCGAAGCTTTCTTT
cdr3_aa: CASSLVGVSEAFF

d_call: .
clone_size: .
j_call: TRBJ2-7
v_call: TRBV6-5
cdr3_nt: TGTGCCAGCCTTCGCTTCGGACAGTCCTACGAGCAGTACTTC
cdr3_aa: CASLRFGQSYEQYF

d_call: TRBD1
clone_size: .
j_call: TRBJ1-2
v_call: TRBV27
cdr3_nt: TGTGAACCCCACAACCGCGGGGACAGGGGTTTGACTGGCTACACCTTC
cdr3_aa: CEPHNRGDRGLTGYTF

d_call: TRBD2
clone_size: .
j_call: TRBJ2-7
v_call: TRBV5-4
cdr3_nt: TGTGCCAGCAGCTTGGAGTCTAGCGGGGGCCCCCTGGAGCAGTACTTC
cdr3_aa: CASSLESSGGPLEQYF

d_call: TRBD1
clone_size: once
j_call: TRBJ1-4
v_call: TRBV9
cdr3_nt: TGTGCCAGCAGCCTCTCGGACAGGGTTACTAATGAAAAACTGTTTTTT
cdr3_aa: CASSLSDRVTNEKLFF

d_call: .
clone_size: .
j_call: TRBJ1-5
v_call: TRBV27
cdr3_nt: TGTGCCAGCAGTTTATCAATGACAGAAAGAAATCAGCCCCAGCATTTT
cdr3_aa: CASSLSMTERNQPQHF

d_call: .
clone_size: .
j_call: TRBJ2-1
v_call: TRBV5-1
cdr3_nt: TGCGCCAGCAGCTCAGGGGTCGCCTACAATGAGCAGTTCTTC
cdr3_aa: CASSSGVAYNEQFF

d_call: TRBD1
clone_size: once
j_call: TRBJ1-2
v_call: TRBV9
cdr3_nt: TGTGCCAGCGCGACTACAGGGGGCGTGAGCGGCTACACCTTC
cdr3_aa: CASATTGGVSGYTF

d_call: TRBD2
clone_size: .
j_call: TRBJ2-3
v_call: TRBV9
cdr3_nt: TGTGCCAGCAGCGTAGGGGGTAGCGGGGGAACAGATACGCAGTATTTT
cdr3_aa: CASSVGGSGGTDTQYF

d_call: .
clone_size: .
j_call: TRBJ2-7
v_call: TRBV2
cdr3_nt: TGTGCCAGCAGTGTCTTCGAGCAGTACTTC
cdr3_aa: CASSVFEQYF

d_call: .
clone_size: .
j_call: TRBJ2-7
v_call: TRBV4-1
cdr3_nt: TGCGCCAGCAGCCAAGATAACCTCAGGGGCTACGAGCAGTACTTC
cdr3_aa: CASSQDNLRGYEQYF

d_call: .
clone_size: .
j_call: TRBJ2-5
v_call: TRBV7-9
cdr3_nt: TGTGCCAGCAGCGCCGCACACAGGGAGACCCAGTACTTC
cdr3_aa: CASSAAHRETQYF

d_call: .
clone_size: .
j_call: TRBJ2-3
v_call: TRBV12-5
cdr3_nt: TGTGCTAGTGGTTTGTTCTGGGCCACAGATACGCAGTATTTT
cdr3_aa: CASGLFWATDTQYF

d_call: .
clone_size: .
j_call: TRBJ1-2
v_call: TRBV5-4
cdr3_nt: TGTGCCAGCAGCTCTTGGGAGGCGCCCTATGGCTACACCTTC
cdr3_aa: CASSSWEAPYGYTF

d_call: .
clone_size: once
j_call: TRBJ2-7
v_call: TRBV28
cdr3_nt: TGTGCCAGCAGTTTATTTGGGGGGGGCCCCCACGAGCAGTACTTC
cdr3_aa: CASSLFGGGPHEQYF

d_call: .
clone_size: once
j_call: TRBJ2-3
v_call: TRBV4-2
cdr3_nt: TGTGCCAGCAGCCGAGTGCGGGGAACAGATACGCAGTATTTT
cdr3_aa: CASSRVRGTDTQYF

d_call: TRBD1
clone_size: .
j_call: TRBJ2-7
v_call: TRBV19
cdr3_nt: TGTGCCAGTAGTATGGGGGACAGGGGCTACGAGCAGTACTTC
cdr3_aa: CASSMGDRGYEQYF

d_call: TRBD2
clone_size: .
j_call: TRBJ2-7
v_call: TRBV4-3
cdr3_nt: TGCGCCAGCAGCCAAGGGGGGACTAGCACGTACGAGCAGTACTTC
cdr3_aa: CASSQGGTSTYEQYF

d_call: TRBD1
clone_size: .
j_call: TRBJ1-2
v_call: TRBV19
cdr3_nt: TGTGCCAGTAGTTCGACAGGGTACTATGGCTACACCTTC
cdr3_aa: CASSSTGYYGYTF

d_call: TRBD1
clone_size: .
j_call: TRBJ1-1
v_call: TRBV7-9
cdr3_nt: TGTGCCAGCAGCTGGGCGACAGGGGGGGACACTGAAGCTTTCTTT
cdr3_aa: CASSWATGGDTEAFF

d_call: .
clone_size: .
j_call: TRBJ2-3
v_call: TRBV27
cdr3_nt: TGTGCCAGCAGTCCTCCCTATTCGTATACGCAGTATTTT
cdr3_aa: CASSPPYSYTQYF

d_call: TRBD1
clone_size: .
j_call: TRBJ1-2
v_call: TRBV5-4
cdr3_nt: TGTGCCAGCGGCTACAGGGGTTCTAACTATGGCTACACCTTC
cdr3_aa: CASGYRGSNYGYTF

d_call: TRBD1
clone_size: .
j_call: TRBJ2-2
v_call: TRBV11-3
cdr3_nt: TGTGCCAGCAGATACGGACAGGGGATCACCGGGGAGCTGTTTTTT
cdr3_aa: CASRYGQGITGELFF

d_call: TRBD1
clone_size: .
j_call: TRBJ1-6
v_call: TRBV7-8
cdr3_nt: TGTGCCAGCAGCTTTACCGGGACAGGGGGTAATTCACCCCTCCACTTT
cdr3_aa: CASSFTGTGGNSPLHF